The TCR beta chain under discussion was sequenced for a study of blood T cells in healthy people across ages (dated by TCRdb to 2013 to 2016). In the study overall: In model experiments, roughly one uniquely barcoded TCR beta cDNA molecule per two T cells was captured by template switching. Two additional independent replicas of 1 million unique cDNA reads from the same blood draw were analyzed for two donors (one aged 18 to 30 and one aged 80 or older). Donors of different ages were randomly distributed across sequencing lanes to avoid experimental bias. To track age-related changes in TCR beta repertoire diversity, the study relied on deep sequencing normalized with unique cDNA molecular identifiers. The donors were divided into four age groups: young (average about 15 years), middle-aged (about 41), aged (approximately 62) and long-lived (82).

The donors were roughly 38 Caucasian individuals from Russia, aged roughly 6 to 100 years, who were systemically healthy. Each donor gave around 9.5 milliliters of peripheral blood, collected into EDTA-treated Vacutainer tubes. Ficoll-Paque density-gradient centrifugation was used to isolate PBMCs, with at least 6.5 million per sample. Trizol reagent was used to extract total RNA from the PBMCs, yielding at least 6 micrograms per sample. For every donor, flow cytometry on a PBMC aliquot measured the percentage of naive CD45RAhigh/CD27high T cells. There are a few counts of this clonotype. Its antigen has not been determined. The sample holds no much larger clone one base away, and base qualities are not on file. V drops 2 bases and J drops 2 bases, leaving 6 bases in between. There are 14 amino acids in the CDR3, from cysteine to phenylalanine inclusive. Just the 42-base CDR3 DNA is kept, in frame starting at base 1. CDR1 and CDR2 are read off the germline V gene as MDHEN and SYDVKM.

The library was made by 5' RACE. The sequencer listed for this sample is Illumina HiSeq 2500. A second PCR of about 7 to 12 cycles was run with a J-beta primer mix and a sample-barcoded 5' primer. A unique molecular identifier was introduced onto each TCR beta cDNA molecule by a template-switch 5' adaptor carrying 12 random nucleotides. At least 2.5 million CDR3-containing paired-end reads were obtained from each sample. All of the RNA was converted into first-strand cDNA using the Mint cDNA synthesis kit, with a TRBC-specific oligonucleotide serving as the primer. Following uracil-DNA glycosylase treatment, a first 18-cycle PCR with universal primers M1SS and BC2_uni_R was performed on all cDNA. Processing in the source paper ran as follows. Each sample was normalized by randomly selecting 1 million high-quality reads, each carrying a distinct molecular identifier. Reads with shared molecular identifiers were discarded instead of being binned into consensus sequences. MiTCR, with a Q25 quality threshold and the strictest error-elimination algorithm, was used for CDR3 identification, clonotype clustering and error correction. Lower-bound total TCR beta diversity was estimated with a nonparametric unseen species model using Euler transformation. TCRdb reprocessing: public reads trimmed at Q25 with fastp, clones called with MiXCR, in-frame beta chains kept. Each entry is one CDR3 protein sequence, shown with its most common DNA and genes. These V and J calls derive from TCRdb rather than the authors' analysis. In all, the sample holds approximately 690,000 distinct CDR3 sequences, and 40% to 45% of those were seen once. The top ten clonotypes cover around 30% of the sample.

General study outcomes and caveats: Estimates of total diversity based on one million sequenced T cells were considered lower bounds and underestimates. The long-lived group showed more naive CD4+ T cells, fewer expanded clones and increased TCR diversity than the aged group, suggesting age selection. Observed TCR beta diversity correlated strongly with the percentage of naive T cells measured by flow cytometry. Bulk unsorted PBMC profiling prevented conclusive comparison of naive and antigen-experienced compartments. Observed TCR beta diversity per million T cells fell roughly linearly with age, and a significant reduction was already apparent by age around 40. Donor CMV infection status was unknown, potentially confounding age-related changes in expanded clonotypes.

This receptor was taken from an older man in good health. The sample taken for sequencing was blood. The chain is encoded by TRBV28 joined to TRBJ2-2, with an unclear D gene assignment. The CDR3 here reads CASSLPSNTGELFF. The nucleotide sequence reads TGTGCCAGCAGTTTACCGTCCAACACCGGGGAGCTGTTTTTT. Joined to the reference TRBV28 and TRBJ2-2 proteins, this CDR3 gives the full variable domain: DVKVTQSSRYLVKRTGEKVFLECVQDMDHENMFWYRQDPGLGLRLIYFSYDVKMKEKGDIPEGYSVSREKKERFSLILESASTNQTSMYLCASSLPSNTGELFFGEGSRLTVL.